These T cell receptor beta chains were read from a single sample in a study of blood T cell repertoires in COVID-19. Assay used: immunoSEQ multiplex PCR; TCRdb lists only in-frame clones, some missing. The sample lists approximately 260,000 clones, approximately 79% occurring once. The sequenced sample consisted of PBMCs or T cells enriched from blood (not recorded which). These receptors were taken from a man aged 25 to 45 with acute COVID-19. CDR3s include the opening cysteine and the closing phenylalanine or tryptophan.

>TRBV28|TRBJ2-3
CASSSLATQYF
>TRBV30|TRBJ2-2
CAWSVGGTGELFF
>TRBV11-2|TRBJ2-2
CASSSRQVKGELFF
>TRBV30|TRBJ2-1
CASRQDNEQFF
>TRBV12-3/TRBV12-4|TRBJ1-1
CASSLQGPTEAFF
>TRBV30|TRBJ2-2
CAWTPGKAIGELFF
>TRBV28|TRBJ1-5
CASRGGQGGQPQHF
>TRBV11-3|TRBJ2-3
CASSPSGGFTDTQYF
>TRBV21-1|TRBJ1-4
CASSKEAGGATNEKLFF
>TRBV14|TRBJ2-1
CASSPSTSGWNEQFF
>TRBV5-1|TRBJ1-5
CASSLDPLQVDQPQHF
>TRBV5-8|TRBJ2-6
CASSFGSSGANVLTF
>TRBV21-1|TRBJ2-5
CASSAGQPQETQYF
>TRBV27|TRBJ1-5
CASSLSGGGRQPQHF
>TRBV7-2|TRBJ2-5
CASSRSTGTSGETQYF
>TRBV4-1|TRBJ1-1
CASSQDKHRGLGGAFF
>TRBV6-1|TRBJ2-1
CASSEEAASGYYNEQFF
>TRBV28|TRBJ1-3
CASSLIPGLGSGNTIYF
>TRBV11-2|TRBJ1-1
CASSLDPGGAFF
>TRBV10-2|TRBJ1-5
CASSLVAGGPGHSNQPQHF
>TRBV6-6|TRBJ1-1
CASSPGQGKSEAFF
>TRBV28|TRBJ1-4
CASSPWDSSWGEKLFF
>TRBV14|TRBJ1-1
CASSQLGQLTEAFF
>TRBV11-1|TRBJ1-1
CASSLDRGLTEAFF
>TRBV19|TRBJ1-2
CASTTGTAINGYTF
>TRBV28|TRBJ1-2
CASSPEEDYGYTF
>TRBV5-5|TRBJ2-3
CASSRRGGETSTDTQYF
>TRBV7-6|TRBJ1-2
CASSLAGFGPTGGGYTF
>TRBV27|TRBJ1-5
CASSHRHGRPQHF
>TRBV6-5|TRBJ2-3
CASTTGGSGTDTQYF
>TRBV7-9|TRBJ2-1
CASSFGDRLSDEQFF
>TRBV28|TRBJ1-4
CASSSLSSPGTEREKLFF
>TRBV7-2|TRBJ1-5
CASSWGSSGGNQPQHF
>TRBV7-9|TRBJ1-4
CASSSRATGGGEKLFF
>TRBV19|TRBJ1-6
CASRGGLNSPLHF
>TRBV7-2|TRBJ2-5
CASSGLAGFVETQYF
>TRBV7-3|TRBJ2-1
CASSQRVRTGGSNEQFF
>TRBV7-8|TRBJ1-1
CASSLDRDRLNTEAFF
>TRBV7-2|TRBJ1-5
CASSRRGTRDQPQHF
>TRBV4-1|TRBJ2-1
CASSQAWDRGLYEQFF
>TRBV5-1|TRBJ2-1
CASSLPGSGNEQFF
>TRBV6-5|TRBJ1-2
CASSYPPGISPGGYTF
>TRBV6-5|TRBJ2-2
CASSYPSRPRPGELFF
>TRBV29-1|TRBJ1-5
CSVWTGGSNQPQHF
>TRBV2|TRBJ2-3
CASSGPPGQGIFTDTQYF
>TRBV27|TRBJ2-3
CASSPSGRDTQYF
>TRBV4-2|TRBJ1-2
CASSSNSGTVNHYGYTF
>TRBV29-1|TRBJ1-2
CSVDLGTGRYGYTF
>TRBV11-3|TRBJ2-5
CASTPGTSGRVQETQYF
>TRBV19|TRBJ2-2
CASSTTPGHNTGELFF
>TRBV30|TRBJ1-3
CAWNQGAGNTIYF
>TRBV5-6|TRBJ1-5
CASSLGGQGVPRLQPQHF
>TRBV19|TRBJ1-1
CASSRGGQTNTEAFF
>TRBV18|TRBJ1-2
CASSPKVEYGGYTF
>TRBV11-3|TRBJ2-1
CASTPRRAGGTEQFF
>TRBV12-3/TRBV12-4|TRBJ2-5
CASSRHDQETQYF
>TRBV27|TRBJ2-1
CASTTWGTGRYEQFF
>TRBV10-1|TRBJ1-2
CASSESVSGGDGYTF
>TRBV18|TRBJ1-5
CASSPPYESNQPQHF